These T cell receptor beta chains were read from a single sample in a study of shared clonotypes between healthy human individuals. Sequenced by immunoSEQ multiplex PCR; TCRdb stores in-frame clones only, minus some. This sample has some 2,000,000 clones; about 95% occur once, and the top ten carry around 1.1%. Sequenced: naive CD8+ T cells sorted from blood. These receptors originate from a man younger than 35 in good health. Both conserved end residues are part of each CDR3. A D gene is named only where the DNA matches it firmly. Size is stated for part of the rows, as once, few or many counts, or as a class when the clone is expanded.

>TRBV27|TRBJ2-5|.|TRBD2
TGTGCCAGCAGGATGGGGAGGGGCATGGAGACCCAGTACTTC
CASRMGRGMETQYF
>TRBV27|TRBJ2-7|.|TRBD1
TGTGCCAGCAGTGCCGGGACAGGGGTCTACGAGCAGTACTTC
CASSAGTGVYEQYF
>TRBV13|TRBJ2-7|.|.
TGTGCCAGCAGCTTAGGCCACGATAGGTTGGAGCAGTACTTC
CASSLGHDRLEQYF
>TRBV6-5|TRBJ1-3|.|.
TGTGCCAGCAGTTACGGGATCCCGAGCTCTGGAAACACCATATATTTT
CASSYGIPSSGNTIYF
>TRBV7-9|TRBJ1-6|.|.
TGTGCCAGCAGCGGCCCCGGGACGGATAATTCACCCCTCCACTTT
CASSGPGTDNSPLHF
>TRBV7-2|TRBJ2-7|.|TRBD2
TGTGCCAGCAGCTTAGTCGGGGGGGCCTACGAGCAGTACTTC
CASSLVGGAYEQYF
>TRBV4-1|TRBJ1-5|.|.
TGCGCCAGCAGCCAAGCTTGGTTGGGCAATCAGCCCCAGCATTTT
CASSQAWLGNQPQHF
>TRBV27|TRBJ2-7|.|TRBD1
TGTGCCAGCAGTCCCGGGACAGGCCGCTTGTACGAGCAGTACTTC
CASSPGTGRLYEQYF
>TRBV6-6|TRBJ2-7|.|TRBD2
TGTGCCAGCAGTCCCGAGGGAGCGGGAGCCTACGAGCAGTACTTC
CASSPEGAGAYEQYF
>TRBV15|TRBJ1-1|.|TRBD1
TGTGCCACCAGCGCCGAGACAGGGGGTTACACTGAAGCTTTCTTT
CATSAETGGYTEAFF
>TRBV27|TRBJ1-6|.|.
TGTGCCAGCAGTTGGGCCCAGGGCGACGTTCTTAATTCACCCCTCCACTTT
CASSWAQGDVLNSPLHF
>TRBV9|TRBJ2-2|.|.
TGTGCCAGCAGCGGCGCCGGGGAGCTGTTTTTT
CASSGAGELFF
>TRBV9|TRBJ1-1|.|.
TGTGCCAGCAGCGTAGAAGGGACTGCGAACACTGAAGCTTTCTTT
CASSVEGTANTEAFF
>TRBV7-9|TRBJ1-1|once|.
TGTGCCAGCAGGTCATCCGGGACGGATTCTCTCAGAGGGAACACTGAAGCTTTCTTT
CASRSSGTDSLRGNTEAFF
>TRBV15|TRBJ1-2|.|.
TGTGCCACCAGCAGTAGACAAGCATGGGTCTATGGCTACACCTTC
CATSSRQAWVYGYTF
>TRBV9|TRBJ2-3|.|.
TGTGCCAGCAGCGTCTTGGGAGGGGGGGATACGCAGTATTTT
CASSVLGGGDTQYF
>TRBV5-6|TRBJ2-1|.|.
TGTGCCAGCAGCTTGGGACTCCCCTACAATGAGCAGTTCTTC
CASSLGLPYNEQFF
>TRBV10-3|TRBJ2-7|.|.
TGTGCCATCAGTGGTCTGGACGGAGGTTTATACGAGCAGTACTTC
CAISGLDGGLYEQYF
>TRBV19|TRBJ2-3|.|.
TGTGCCAGTAGACCCCCGCGGGGGCGGAGCACAGATACGCAGTATTTT
CASRPPRGRSTDTQYF
>TRBV7-9|TRBJ1-2|.|TRBD1
TGTGCCAGCAGCCCGGAGGGGGCCTGGTATGGCTACACCTTC
CASSPEGAWYGYTF
>TRBV28|TRBJ2-1|.|.
TGTGCCAGCAGTTTAGAAACGAGGGGGAATGAGCAGTTCTTC
CASSLETRGNEQFF
>TRBV10-3|TRBJ2-1|.|.
TGTGCCATCAGAGATTTACGTGGTGAGCAGTTCTTC
CAIRDLRGEQFF
>TRBV4-1|TRBJ1-5|.|.
TGCGCCAGCAGCCAAGATGGGGGAAGCAATCAGCCCCAGCATTTT
CASSQDGGSNQPQHF
>TRBV5-1|TRBJ1-1|.|.
TGCGCCAGCAGCTCAGAGGATACAGGGCTGTTGGATGAAGCTTTCTTT
CASSSEDTGLLDEAFF
>TRBV30|TRBJ2-6|.|.
TGTGCCTGGAGTCCAGGGTCTGGGGCCAACGTCCTGACTTTC
CAWSPGSGANVLTF
>TRBV5-1|TRBJ2-3|.|TRBD2
TGCGCCAGCAGCCCAACTAGCGGGTCTAGCACAGATACGCAGTATTTT
CASSPTSGSSTDTQYF
>TRBV11-2|TRBJ2-7|.|TRBD2
TGTGCCAGCAGCTTAGATGGGTCTAGCGGAGGCGAGCAGTACTTC
CASSLDGSSGGEQYF
>TRBV11-2|TRBJ2-5|.|TRBD2
TGTGCCAGCAGCGAACTAGCGGGGGGTGCAGAGACCCAGTACTTC
CASSELAGGAETQYF
>TRBV27|TRBJ1-2|.|.
TGTGCCAGCAGTCCTCTGGACAGTCCTTATGGCTACACCTTC
CASSPLDSPYGYTF
>TRBV27|TRBJ1-4|.|.
TGTGCCAGCAGGTCTTACGGTGAAAAACTGTTTTTT
CASRSYGEKLFF
>TRBV2|TRBJ1-1|.|.
TGTGCCAGCAGTGAAAGATTGCGGGGTGCGGGGGTCCCTAACACTGAAGCTTTCTTT
CASSERLRGAGVPNTEAFF
>TRBV13|TRBJ2-7|.|.
TGTGCCAGCAGCATTACCGGGACGGGCACCTACGAGCAGTACTTC
CASSITGTGTYEQYF
>TRBV28|TRBJ1-1|.|.
TGTGCCAGCAGTTTGGATAGGGGCACTGAAGCTTTCTTT
CASSLDRGTEAFF
>TRBV27|TRBJ2-7|.|TRBD2
TGTGCCAGCAGGTTGTCGTTCGGGGGGGCCGACGAGCAGTACTTC
CASRLSFGGADEQYF
>TRBV19|TRBJ1-1|.|TRBD1
TGTGCCAGTAGGCAACAGGGGGCCCTAAACACTGAAGCTTTCTTT
CASRQQGALNTEAFF
>TRBV10-2|TRBJ1-2|.|TRBD1
TGCGCCAGCAAGGGACAGGAGAACTACTATGGCTACACCTTC
CASKGQENYYGYTF
>TRBV4-1|TRBJ2-1|.|TRBD2
TGCGCCAGCAGCCAGGACCCCATGGGGGGGAACAATGAGCAGTTCTTC
CASSQDPMGGNNEQFF
>TRBV5-6|TRBJ1-2|.|.
TGTGCCAGCACGGCAGGGCCTATCTATGGCTACACCTTC
CASTAGPIYGYTF
>TRBV19|TRBJ2-7|.|TRBD1
TGTGCCAGTAGTTTTGACAGGGAAGTCGAGCAGTACTTC
CASSFDREVEQYF
>TRBV10-1|TRBJ2-3|.|.
TGCGCCAGCAGTGGGGGTCCCCAGGACCCCACAGATACGCAGTATTTT
CASSGGPQDPTDTQYF
>TRBV6-5|TRBJ1-6|.|.
TGTGCCAGCAGCTTGCTGGGGTCCTGGGATTCACCCCTCCACTTT
CASSLLGSWDSPLHF
>TRBV27|TRBJ2-7|.|.
TGTGCCAGCGGACCGGGGACAGCCGGGGGTGGCGAGCAGTACTTC
CASGPGTAGGGEQYF
>TRBV25-1|TRBJ2-3|.|TRBD2
TGTGCCAGCAGTGATCTAGCGGATAGCACAGATACGCAGTATTTT
CASSDLADSTDTQYF
>TRBV5-1|TRBJ2-7|.|.
TGCGCCAGCAGCTTGGCCACAGGGTTACTTTCCTACGAGCAGTACTTC
CASSLATGLLSYEQYF
>TRBV9|TRBJ1-5|.|.
TGTGCCAGCAGCGCCGGGGGCGGTCAGCCCCAGCATTTT
CASSAGGGQPQHF
>TRBV7-8|TRBJ2-5|.|.
TGTGCCAGCAGCTTAGAAGGGGAAGAGACCCAGTACTTC
CASSLEGEETQYF
>TRBV4-1|TRBJ2-1|.|TRBD1
TGCGCCAGCAGCTTCGTCGCGGGACAGGGTAAGAATGAGCAGTTCTTC
CASSFVAGQGKNEQFF
>TRBV23-1|TRBJ1-4|.|.
TGCGCCAGCAGTCAGCGCCCTTGCGCAACTAATGAAAAACTGTTTTTT
CASSQRPCATNEKLFF
>TRBV13|TRBJ2-7|.|.
TGTGCCAGCAGCTTTAGGGCAGGGACCGCCTACGAGCAGTACTTC
CASSFRAGTAYEQYF
>TRBV18|TRBJ1-2|.|.
TGTGCCAGCTCACCAGCCGACAGGGGCTACACCTTC
CASSPADRGYTF
>TRBV13|TRBJ2-7|.|.
TGTGCCAGCAGCCAACAACAGGACTACGAGCAGTACTTC
CASSQQQDYEQYF
>TRBV7-3|TRBJ1-1|.|.
TGTGCCAGCAGCTTAGAGGAACAGGGTCAAACTGAAGCTTTCTTT
CASSLEEQGQTEAFF
>TRBV4-1|TRBJ2-3|.|.
TGCGCCAGCAGCCTAAAGGGGGTGGCGCAGTATTTT
CASSLKGVAQYF
>TRBV9|TRBJ1-1|.|.
TGTGCCAGCAGCGTCTGGGGGTACACTGAAGCTTTCTTT
CASSVWGYTEAFF